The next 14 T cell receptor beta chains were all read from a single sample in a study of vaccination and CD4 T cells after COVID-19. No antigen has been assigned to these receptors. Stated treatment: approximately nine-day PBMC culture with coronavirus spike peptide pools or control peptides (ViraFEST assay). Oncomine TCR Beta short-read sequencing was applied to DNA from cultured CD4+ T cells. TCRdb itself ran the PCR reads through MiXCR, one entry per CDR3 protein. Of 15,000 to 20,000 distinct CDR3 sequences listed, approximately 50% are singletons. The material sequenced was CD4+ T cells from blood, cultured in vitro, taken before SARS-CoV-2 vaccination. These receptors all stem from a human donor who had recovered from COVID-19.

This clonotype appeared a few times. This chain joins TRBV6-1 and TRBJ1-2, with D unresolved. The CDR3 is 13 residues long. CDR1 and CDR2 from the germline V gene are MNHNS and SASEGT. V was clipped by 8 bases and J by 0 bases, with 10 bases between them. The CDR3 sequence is CASAREANYGYTF. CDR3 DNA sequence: TGTGCCAGCGCGAGGGAAGCTAACTATGGCTACACCTTC.

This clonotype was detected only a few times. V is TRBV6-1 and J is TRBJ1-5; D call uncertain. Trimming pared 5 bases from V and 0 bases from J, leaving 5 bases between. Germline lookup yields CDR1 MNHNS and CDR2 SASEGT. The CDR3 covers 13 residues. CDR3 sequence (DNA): TGTGCCAGCAGTCTTCTTAGCAATCAGCCCCAGCATTTT. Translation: CASSLLSNQPQHF.

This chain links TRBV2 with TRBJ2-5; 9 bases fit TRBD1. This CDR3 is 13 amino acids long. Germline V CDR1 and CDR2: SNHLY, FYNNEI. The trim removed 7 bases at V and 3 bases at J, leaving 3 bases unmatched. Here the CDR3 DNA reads TGTGCCAGCATGGGGGACAGGGAAGAGACCCAGTACTTC. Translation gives CASMGDREETQYF.

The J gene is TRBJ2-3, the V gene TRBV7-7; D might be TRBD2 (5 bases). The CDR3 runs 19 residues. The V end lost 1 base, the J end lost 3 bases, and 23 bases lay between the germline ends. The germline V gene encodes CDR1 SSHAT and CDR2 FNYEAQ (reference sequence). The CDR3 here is CASSLGVGGPMMGTDTQYF. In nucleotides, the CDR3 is TGTGCCAGCAGCTTAGGAGTTGGCGGGCCGATGATGGGGACAGATACGCAGTATTTT.

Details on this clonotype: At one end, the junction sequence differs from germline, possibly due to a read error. CDR3 region: CASSQVRGTDTQYF. The CDR3 nucleotides read TGTGCCAGCAGCCAAGTGAGGGGCACGGATACGCAGTATTTT. The rearrangement uses TRBV3-1 and TRBJ2-3; D is tentatively TRBD1 or TRBD2 (5 bases each). There are 14 residues in the CDR3. CDR1 LGHDT and CDR2 YNNKEL come from the germline V gene (reference sequence).

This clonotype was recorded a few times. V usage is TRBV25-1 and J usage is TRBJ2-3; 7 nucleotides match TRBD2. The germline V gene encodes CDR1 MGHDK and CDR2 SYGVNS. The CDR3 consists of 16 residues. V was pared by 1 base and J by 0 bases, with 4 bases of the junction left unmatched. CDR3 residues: CASSEWGGRSTDTQYF. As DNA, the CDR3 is TGTGCCAGCAGTGAATGGGGGGGGAGAAGCACAGATACGCAGTATTTT. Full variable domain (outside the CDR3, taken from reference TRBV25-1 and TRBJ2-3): EADIYQTPRYLVIGTGKKITLECSQTMGHDKMYWYQQDPGMELHLIHYSYGVNSTEKGDLSSESTVSRIRTEHFPLTLESARPSHTSQYLCASSEWGGRSTDTQYFGPGTRLTVL.

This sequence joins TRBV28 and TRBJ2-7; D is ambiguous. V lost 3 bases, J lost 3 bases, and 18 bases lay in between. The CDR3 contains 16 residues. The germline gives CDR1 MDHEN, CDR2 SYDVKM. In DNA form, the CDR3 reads TGTGCCAGCAGTTTTCTTCGGCTCCGGAGAATCTACGAGCAGTACTTC. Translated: CASSFLRLRRIYEQYF.

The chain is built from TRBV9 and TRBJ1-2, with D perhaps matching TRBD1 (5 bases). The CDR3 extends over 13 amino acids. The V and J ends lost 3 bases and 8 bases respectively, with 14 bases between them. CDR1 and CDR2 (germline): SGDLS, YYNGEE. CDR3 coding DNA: TGTGCCAGCAGCGCGCTGGGGGGGTACGGCTACACCTTC. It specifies CASSALGGYGYTF.

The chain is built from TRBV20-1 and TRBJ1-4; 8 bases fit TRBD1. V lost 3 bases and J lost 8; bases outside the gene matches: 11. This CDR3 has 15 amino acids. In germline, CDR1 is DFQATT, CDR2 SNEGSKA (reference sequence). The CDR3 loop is CSARNRQGAEEKLFF. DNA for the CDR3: TGCAGTGCTAGGAACCGGCAGGGGGCGGAGGAAAAACTGTTTTTT.

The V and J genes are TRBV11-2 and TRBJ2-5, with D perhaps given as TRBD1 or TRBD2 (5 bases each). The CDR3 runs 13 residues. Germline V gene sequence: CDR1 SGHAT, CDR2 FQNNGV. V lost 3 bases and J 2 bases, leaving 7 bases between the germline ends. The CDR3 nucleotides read TGTGCCAGCAGCTTGGGACGGCAAGAGACCCAGTACTTC. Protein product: CASSLGRQETQYF.

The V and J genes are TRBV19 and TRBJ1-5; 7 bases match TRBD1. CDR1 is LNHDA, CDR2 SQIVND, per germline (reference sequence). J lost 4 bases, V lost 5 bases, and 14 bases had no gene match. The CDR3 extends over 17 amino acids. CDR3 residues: CASSAPRQGVGNQPQHF. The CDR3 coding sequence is TGTGCCAGTAGTGCCCCGAGACAGGGTGTAGGGAATCAGCCCCAGCATTTT. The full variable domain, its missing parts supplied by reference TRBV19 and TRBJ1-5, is DGGITQSPKYLFRKEGQNVTLSCEQNLNHDAMYWYRQDPGQGLRLIYYSQIVNDFQKGDIAEGYSVSREKKESFPLTVTSAQKNPTAFYLCASSAPRQGVGNQPQHFGDGTRLSIL.

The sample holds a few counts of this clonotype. CDR3 in amino acids: CSARDWASGNSYEQYF. CDR3 nucleotide sequence: TGCAGTGCTAGAGATTGGGCTAGCGGGAACTCCTACGAGCAGTACTTC. V usage is TRBV20-1 and J usage is TRBJ2-7, with 9 bases fitting TRBD2. This CDR3 comprises 16 residues. CDR1 and CDR2 (germline): DFQATT, SNEGSKA (reference sequence). V shed 0 bases and J 0 bases; nucleotides not matched to a gene: 6.

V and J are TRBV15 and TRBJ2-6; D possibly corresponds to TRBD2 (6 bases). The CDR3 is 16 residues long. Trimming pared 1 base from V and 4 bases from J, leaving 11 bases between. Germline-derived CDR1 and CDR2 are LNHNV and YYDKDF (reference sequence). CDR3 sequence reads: CATSRGGGSGANVLTF. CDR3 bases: TGTGCCACCAGCAGAGGGGGAGGTTCAGGGGCCAACGTCCTGACTTTC.

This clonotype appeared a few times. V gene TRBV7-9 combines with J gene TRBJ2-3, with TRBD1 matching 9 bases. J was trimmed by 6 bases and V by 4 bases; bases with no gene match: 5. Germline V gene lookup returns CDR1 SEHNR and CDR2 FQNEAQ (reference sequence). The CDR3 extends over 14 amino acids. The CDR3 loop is CASSYRGQSDTQYF. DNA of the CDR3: TGTGCCAGCAGCTACAGGGGGCAGTCGGATACGCAGTATTTT.